This T cell receptor (beta chain) was documented in a study of blood T cell repertoires in COVID-19. The overall study: Italy, Spain and the United States were the sources of the convalescent and acute COVID-19 samples. Nucleic acid was either cDNA or gDNA, and it came from T cells, B-cell-depleted T cells, or PBMCs.

This clone was counted a single time. Assay used: immunoSEQ multiplex PCR; TCRdb lists only in-frame clones, some missing. The table lists around 70,000 clones, roughly 89% of them singletons. This sequence was found in an older man with acute or convalescent COVID-19. The material sequenced was peripheral blood.

CDR3 in amino acids: CASSVSASRTTDTQYF. CDR3 bases: TGTGCCAGCAGCGTATCGGCTAGCCGGACCACAGATACGCAGTATTTT. The chain uses TRBV9 and TRBJ2-3, with D tentatively TRBD2 (5 bases). The germline CDR1 and CDR2 sequences are SGDLS and YYNGEE. The CDR3 spans 16 residues. The V end was cut by 1 base, the J end by 2 bases, with 14 bases between.